This passage covers 22 T cell receptor beta chains from one sample sequenced in a study of control samples from healthy donors and cancer patients. Repertoires were generated with immunoSEQ multiplex PCR, while TCRdb's copy carries only in-frame clones and drops some. The data contain some 82,000 clones, around 84% of them singletons. Material for sequencing was PBMCs. Receptors originate from a man in his sixties with head and neck cancer.

The CDR3 DNA reads TGTGCCAGCAGTCGCAGGGGAAGGGCGTCAGAGACCCAGTACTTC. It translates to CASSRRGRASETQYF. V is TRBV6-2 or TRBV6-3 and J is TRBJ2-5; the D gene is possibly TRBD1 (6 bases). Deletions cut 5 bases from V and 4 bases from J, with 17 bases between. This CDR3 is built from 15 residues. The germline V gene encodes CDR1 MNHEY and CDR2 SVGEGT.

The V gene is TRBV20-1, the J gene TRBJ2-5; D may correspond to TRBD1 or TRBD2 (6 bases each). The CDR3 spans 13 residues. Per the germline V gene, CDR1 is DFQATT and CDR2 is SNEGSKA (reference sequence). The ends were cut back, 3 bases at V and 5 bases at J, with 13 bases in the middle. CDR3 loop: CSASGGGSETQYF. Written as DNA, the CDR3 is TGCAGTGCTAGTGGAGGGGGTTCGGAGACCCAGTACTTC.

This clone was seen more than once but under ten times. This chain joins TRBV14 and TRBJ2-7; no clear D. V shed 5 bases and J shed 5 bases, with 10 bases lying between them. The CDR3 is 12 amino acids. Per germline, CDR1 SGHDN and CDR2 FVKESK. CDR3 bases: TGTGCCAGCAGCTTCAGTAGGGACGAGCAGTACTTC. Encoded protein: CASSFSRDEQYF.

The CDR3 is CASSSQRQSSTDTQYF. DNA of the CDR3: TGTGCCAGCAGCTCGCAACGGCAGTCTAGCACAGATACGCAGTATTTT. The chain carries TRBV5-5 and TRBJ2-3; D is ambiguous. Trimming stripped 3 bases from V and 0 bases from J, with 14 bases between. CDR3 size: 16 residues. Germline V gene data show CDR1 as SGHKS and CDR2 as YYEKEE (reference sequence).

This clone has a single count. The chain is built from TRBV6-5 and TRBJ1-1, with TRBD1 as a possible D gene (5 bases). This CDR3 comprises 13 residues. V shed 10 bases and J shed 0 bases, with 12 bases lying between them. The germline CDR1 and CDR2 sequences are MNHEY and SVGAGI. In nucleotides, the CDR3 is TGTGCCATCAGACAGCCCATGAACACTGAAGCTTTCTTT. This encodes CAIRQPMNTEAFF.

The chain couples TRBV30 to TRBJ2-7, with 14 bases that match TRBD2. After removal of 6 bases from V and 0 bases from J, the junction contained 1 base not matched to a gene. Germline assignment: CDR1 GTSNPN and CDR2 SVGIG (reference sequence). The CDR3 runs to 14 residues. The CDR3 sequence: CACGTSGSSYEQYF. CDR3 nucleotides: TGTGCCTGTGGGACTAGCGGGAGCTCCTACGAGCAGTACTTC.

CDR3 DNA: TGTGCCAGCAGCCTCAGGTTGGGATTGCAGTTCTTC. As protein: CASSLRLGLQFF. J is TRBJ2-1 and V is TRBV3-1 (or the pseudogene TRBV3-2); D is unclear. Germline V gene sequence: CDR1 LGHDT, CDR2 YNNKEL (reference sequence). The CDR3 is made up of 12 amino acids. V lost 4 bases and J 12 bases, leaving 13 bases between the germline ends.

This chain joins TRBV4-1 and TRBJ2-7; 10 bases agree with TRBD2. After removal of 4 bases from V and 4 bases from J, the junction contained 10 bases not matched to a gene. This CDR3 region has 16 residues. Germline CDR1 is MGHRA and CDR2 is YSYEKL. The chain's CDR3 is CASSPGLASGSYEQYF. The CDR3 coding sequence is TGCGCCAGCAGCCCGGGGCTGGCTAGCGGGAGTTACGAGCAGTACTTC.

This clone was seen a few times. In DNA, the CDR3 is TGTGCCAGCAGCCAAGTACCGGGACAGGGGTATTCACCCCTCCACTTT. It specifies CASSQVPGQGYSPLHF. This chain links TRBV4-2 with TRBJ1-6, with 10 nucleotides matching TRBD1. The CDR3 is made up of 16 amino acids. Germline V gene data show CDR1 as LGHNA and CDR2 as YNFKEQ. V lost 1 base to trimming and J lost 8 bases; unmatched junction nucleotides: 5.

This chain links TRBV27 with TRBJ2-7, with 13 bases aligning to TRBD2. From germline, CDR1 is MNHEY and CDR2 SMNVEV (reference sequence). The CDR3 spans 18 residues. The V gene end was trimmed by 6 bases and the J gene end by 5 bases; junction bases not matched to a gene: 16. The CDR3 coding sequence is TGTGCCAGCAGCCGATCCCCCGGGACTAGCGGGAACCAGAACGAGCAGTACTTC. Residues: CASSRSPGTSGNQNEQYF.

The genes are TRBV28 and TRBJ1-1; D is undetermined. CDR1 is MDHEN, CDR2 SYDVKM, per germline. V was trimmed by 8 bases and J by 8 bases, leaving 12 bases between them. The CDR3 consists of 11 residues. The CDR3 here is CASQSVREAFF. In DNA, the CDR3 is TGTGCCAGCCAATCGGTGCGAGAAGCTTTCTTT.

The chain has TRBV6-1 and TRBJ1-2; a possible D gene is TRBD1 (6 bases). Deletions cut 3 bases from V and 2 bases from J, with 13 bases between. The CDR3 loop spans 15 amino acids. Germline CDR1 MNHNS, CDR2 SASEGT. The CDR3 DNA sequence: TGTGCCAGCAGTGAGTATTCGGACAGCAACTATGGCTACACCTTC. This codes for CASSEYSDSNYGYTF.

The rearrangement uses TRBV19 and TRBJ2-1; possibly TRBD2 for D (6 bases). Germline values: CDR1 LNHDA, CDR2 SQIVND (reference sequence). The CDR3 runs 17 residues. Trimming pared 1 base from V and 0 bases from J, leaving 13 bases between. The CDR3 loop reads CASSIGEADSSYNEQFF. The CDR3 DNA sequence: TGTGCCAGTAGTATAGGGGAGGCGGATAGCTCCTACAATGAGCAGTTCTTC.

V gene TRBV2 combines with J gene TRBJ2-1, with 11 bases matching TRBD2. CDR1 is SNHLY and CDR2 is FYNNEI in the germline V gene. This CDR3 spans 16 amino acids. Trimming cost V 6 bases and J 7 bases; bases outside gene matches: 11. CDR3 sequence (DNA): TGTGCCAGCAGGAAGACTAGCGGGATTTCCTTTAATGAGCAGTTCTTC. It specifies CASRKTSGISFNEQFF.

The table lists this clone with a few counts. The V and J genes are TRBV19 and TRBJ1-5; perhaps TRBD1 as D (6 bases). The ends were cut back, 4 bases at V and 2 bases at J, with 9 bases in the middle. The CDR3 spans 14 residues. Germline CDR1 is LNHDA and CDR2 is SQIVND (reference sequence). The CDR3 region is CASSNRVGNQPQHF. The CDR3 nucleotides read TGTGCCAGTAGTAACAGGGTGGGCAATCAGCCCCAGCATTTT.

The V gene is TRBV28, the J gene TRBJ1-6; possibly TRBD1 for D (5 bases). The germline CDR1 and CDR2 sequences are MDHEN and SYDVKM. This CDR3 is 15 amino acids long. Trimming shortened V by 5 bases and J by 5 bases, and 13 bases separated the two germline ends. CDR3: CASSLGGMNNSPLHF. CDR3 nucleotides: TGTGCCAGCAGTCTCGGGGGGATGAATAATTCACCCCTCCACTTT.

This chain connects TRBV2 to TRBJ1-1; D remains ambiguous. V lost 7 bases and J lost 6, with 18 bases in between. Germline loops: CDR1 SNHLY, CDR2 FYNNEI. There are 14 residues in the CDR3. The CDR3 is CASTRLFSASEAFF. CDR3 in DNA: TGTGCCAGCACCAGACTATTTTCGGCATCTGAAGCTTTCTTT.

This clone was counted a few times. The chain has TRBV28 and TRBJ1-6; tentative D call: TRBD1 (5 bases). With 4 bases removed from V and 14 bases from J, the gap between germline ends came to 18 bases. This CDR3 spans 14 amino acids. Germline loops: CDR1 MDHEN, CDR2 SYDVKM. Here the CDR3 DNA reads TGTGCCAGCAGTTCAACTGACGGGGGACGAGCCCTCCACTTT. Translated, it gives CASSSTDGGRALHF.

This clone was found once. V gene TRBV9 combines with J gene TRBJ2-2; 11 bases map to TRBD1. The CDR3 sequence is 16 residues long. Germline V gives CDR1 SGDLS, CDR2 YYNGEE. The junction had 6 bases not matched to a gene; V was cut back by 3 bases and J by 5 bases. Here the CDR3 DNA reads TGTGCCAGCAGCGCCTGGACAGGGGGCAGGACCGGGGAGCTGTTTTTT. Residues: CASSAWTGGRTGELFF.

Details on this clone: Compared with germline, one end of the junction differs, possibly owing to a read error. This chain connects TRBV6-6 to TRBJ2-7; D is ambiguous. This CDR3 is 15 amino acids long. The V gene's germline CDR1 is MNHNY and CDR2 SVGAGI (reference sequence). The CDR3 DNA reads as TGTGCCAGCAGTTACTCGACGCCGACGGCTAGTGGCCTGAAGTTC. It is translated as CASSYSTPTASGLKF.

For the CDR3, the DNA is TGTGCCAGCAGTTACTCGGTTAGCGGGCTCAATGAGCAGTTCTTC. It encodes CASSYSVSGLNEQFF. The rearrangement uses TRBV6-2 or TRBV6-3 and TRBJ2-1, with TRBD2 identical over 7 bases. Germline CDR1 and CDR2: MNHEY and SVGEGT. Trimming removed 0 bases from V and 6 bases from J; junction bases left unmatched: 5. This CDR3 spans 15 amino acids.

The V call is TRBV4-2, the J call TRBJ2-7; a possible D gene is TRBD1 (6 bases). The germline V and J ends were trimmed by 2 bases and 5 bases, with 13 bases remaining between them. This CDR3 spans 14 amino acids. Per the germline V gene, CDR1 is LGHNA and CDR2 is YNFKEQ. DNA for the CDR3: TGTGCCAGCAGCCAACCCCAGGGGCTGAACGAGCAGTACTTC. It is translated as CASSQPQGLNEQYF.